This T cell receptor (beta chain) is drawn from a study of immune heterogeneity within non-small cell lung tumors. Multiplex PCR (32 V and 13 J primers) was used to amplify the TCR beta CDR3. MiXCR was run by TCRdb on the multiplex PCR reads, yielding one entry per CDR3 protein. In the table there are about 10,000 distinct CDR3 sequences, roughly a quarter of which are singletons. At approximately 600 ng per sample, bulk tumor genomic DNA provided the template. Spaced far apart, several biopsies were taken from each primary tumor during surgery. The study cohort was described as untreated, and its members had newly diagnosed non-small cell lung cancer. They went on to have curative surgery. This clonotype appeared a few times. Source material: lung tumor tissue. The source is a man in his fifties or sixties with non-small cell lung cancer.

DNA of the CDR3: TGTGCCAGCAGCAAAAACTACAACACCGGGGAGCTGTTTTTT. Its translation is CASSKNYNTGELFF. This chain connects TRBV9 to TRBJ2-2; D gene ambiguous. This CDR3 has 14 amino acids. From germline, CDR1 is SGDLS and CDR2 YYNGEE. Trimming took 4 bases from V and 2 from J, leaving 9 bases between them.